Sequencing of this T cell receptor beta chain was carried out in a study of blood T cell repertoires in COVID-19. About the study: The samples span acute and convalescent COVID-19 from the United States, Italy and Spain. T cells, B-cell-depleted T cells, or PBMCs supplied cDNA or gDNA.

V was trimmed by 2 bases and J by 4 bases, leaving 17 bases between them. Germline lookup yields CDR1 MNHEY and CDR2 SVGEGT. The CDR3 loop spans 16 amino acids. Authors' analysis steps: Reference gene primer amplification yielded estimated nucleated cell counts. Clones were read by immunoSEQ multiplex PCR, and TCRdb kept only the in-frame ones, dropping some. V, J and clone size are those of that table, while D and trimming were read from the DNA. The table lists tens of thousands of clones, about nine tenths of them singletons, with about 9.9% in the top ten. Sequencing was carried out using peripheral blood. V gene TRBV6-2 or TRBV6-3 combines with J gene TRBJ2-5; tentative D call: TRBD2 (7 bases). This receptor was identified in a human donor in a cohort sampled during active COVID-19. The CDR3 DNA is TGTGCCAGCAGTTACCCTTCTAAGGGGGGGTCAGAGACCCAGTACTTC. This translates into CASSYPSKGGSETQYF.